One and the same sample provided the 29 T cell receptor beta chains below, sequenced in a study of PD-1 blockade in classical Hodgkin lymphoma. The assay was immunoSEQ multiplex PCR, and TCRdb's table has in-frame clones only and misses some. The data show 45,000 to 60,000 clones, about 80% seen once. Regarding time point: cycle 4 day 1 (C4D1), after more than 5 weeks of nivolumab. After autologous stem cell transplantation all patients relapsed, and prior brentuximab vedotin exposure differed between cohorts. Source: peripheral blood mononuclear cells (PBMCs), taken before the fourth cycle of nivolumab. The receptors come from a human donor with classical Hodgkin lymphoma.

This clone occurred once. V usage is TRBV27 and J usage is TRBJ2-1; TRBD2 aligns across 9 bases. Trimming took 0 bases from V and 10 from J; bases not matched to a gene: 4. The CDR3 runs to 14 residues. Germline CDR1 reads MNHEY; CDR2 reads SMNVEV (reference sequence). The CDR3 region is CASSLSKAGGEQFF. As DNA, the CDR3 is TGTGCCAGCAGTTTATCGAAGGCGGGAGGGGAGCAGTTCTTC.

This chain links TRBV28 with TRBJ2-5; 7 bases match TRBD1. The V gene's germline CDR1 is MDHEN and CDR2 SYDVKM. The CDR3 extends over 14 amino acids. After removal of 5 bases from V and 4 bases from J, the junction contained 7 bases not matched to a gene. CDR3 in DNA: TGTGCCAGCAGTCCTAAGACAGGGCGAGAGACCCAGTACTTC. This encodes CASSPKTGRETQYF.

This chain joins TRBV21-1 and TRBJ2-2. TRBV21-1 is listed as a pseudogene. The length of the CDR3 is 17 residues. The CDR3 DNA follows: TGTGCCAGCCTGCCGTTAAGGGTGGTCACGAACACCGGGGAGCTGTTTTTT. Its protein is CASLPLRVVTNTGELFF.

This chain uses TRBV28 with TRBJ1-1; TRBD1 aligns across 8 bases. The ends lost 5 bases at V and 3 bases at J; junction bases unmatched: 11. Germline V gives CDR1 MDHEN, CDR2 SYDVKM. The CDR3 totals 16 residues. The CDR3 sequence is CASSQPPGGKDTEAFF. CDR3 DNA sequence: TGTGCCAGCAGTCAACCCCCAGGGGGCAAGGACACTGAAGCTTTCTTT.

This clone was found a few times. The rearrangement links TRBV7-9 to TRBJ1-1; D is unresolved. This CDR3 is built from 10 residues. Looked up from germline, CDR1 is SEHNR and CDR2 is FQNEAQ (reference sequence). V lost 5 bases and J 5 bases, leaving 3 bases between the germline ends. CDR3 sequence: CASSGTEAFF. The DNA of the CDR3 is TGTGCCAGCAGCGGAACTGAAGCTTTCTTT.

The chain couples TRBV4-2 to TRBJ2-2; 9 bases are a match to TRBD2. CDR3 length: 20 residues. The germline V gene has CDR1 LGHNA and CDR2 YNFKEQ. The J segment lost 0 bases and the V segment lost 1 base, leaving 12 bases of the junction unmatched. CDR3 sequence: CASSQALLTSGSANTGELFF. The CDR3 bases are TGTGCCAGCAGCCAAGCGCTGTTAACTAGCGGGTCCGCGAACACCGGGGAGCTGTTTTTT.

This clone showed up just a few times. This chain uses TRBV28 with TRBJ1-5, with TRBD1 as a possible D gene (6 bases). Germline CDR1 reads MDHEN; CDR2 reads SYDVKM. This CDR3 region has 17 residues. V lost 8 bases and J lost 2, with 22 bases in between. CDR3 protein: CASRDTRGNYGNQPQHF. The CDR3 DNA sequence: TGTGCCAGCCGAGATACCAGGGGAAACTATGGCAATCAGCCCCAGCATTTT.

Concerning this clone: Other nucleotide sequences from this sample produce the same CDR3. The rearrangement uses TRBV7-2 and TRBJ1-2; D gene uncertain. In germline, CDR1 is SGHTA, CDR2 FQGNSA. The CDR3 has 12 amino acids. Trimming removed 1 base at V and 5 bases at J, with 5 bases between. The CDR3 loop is CASSLVGYGYTF. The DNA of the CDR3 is TGTGCCAGCAGCTTAGTGGGTTATGGCTACACCTTC.

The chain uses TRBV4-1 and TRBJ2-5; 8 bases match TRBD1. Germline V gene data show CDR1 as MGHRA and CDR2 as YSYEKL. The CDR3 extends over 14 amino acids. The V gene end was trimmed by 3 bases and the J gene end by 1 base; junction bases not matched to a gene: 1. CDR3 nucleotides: TGCGCCAGCAGCCAGGACAGGGCCCAAGAGACCCAGTACTTC. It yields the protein CASSQDRAQETQYF.

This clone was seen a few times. The CDR3 DNA is TGTGCCTGGAGTGTACCCAGGGGCGTACCGAACACTGAAGCTTTCTTT. Translation: CAWSVPRGVPNTEAFF. The gene calls are TRBV30 and TRBJ1-1; perhaps TRBD1 as D (6 bases). Germline assignment: CDR1 GTSNPN and CDR2 SVGIG (reference sequence). This CDR3 is 16 amino acids long. The germline V and J ends were trimmed by 0 bases and 1 base, with 15 bases remaining between them.

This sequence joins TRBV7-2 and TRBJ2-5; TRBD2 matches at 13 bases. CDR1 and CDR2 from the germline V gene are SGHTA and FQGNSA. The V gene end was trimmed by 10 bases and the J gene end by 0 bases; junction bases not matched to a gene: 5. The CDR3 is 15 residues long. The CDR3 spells CATGTSGTYQETQYF. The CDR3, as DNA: TGTGCCACAGGGACTAGCGGGACGTACCAAGAGACCCAGTACTTC.

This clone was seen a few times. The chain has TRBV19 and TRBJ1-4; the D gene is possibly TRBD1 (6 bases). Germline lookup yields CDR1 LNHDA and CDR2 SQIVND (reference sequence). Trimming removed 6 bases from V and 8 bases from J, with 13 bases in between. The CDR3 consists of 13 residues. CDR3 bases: TGTGCCAGTAGCTTGGGAGGGGGGGAAAAACTGTTTTTT. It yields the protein CASSLGGGEKLFF.

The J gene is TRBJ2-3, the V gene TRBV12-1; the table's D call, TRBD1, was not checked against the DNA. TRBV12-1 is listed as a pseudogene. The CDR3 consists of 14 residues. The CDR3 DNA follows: TGTGCCAGCAGCTCAGGGAAGGGCACAGATACGCAGTATTTT. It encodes CASSSGKGTDTQYF.

CDR3 DNA: TGTGCCAGCAGTTTAAGCGGGGATGGTTCCTACGAGCAGTACTTC. Its translation is CASSLSGDGSYEQYF. V is TRBV28 and J is TRBJ2-7; 7 bases line up with TRBD2. In germline, CDR1 is MDHEN, CDR2 SYDVKM. After removal of 2 bases from V and 1 base from J, the junction contained 5 bases not matched to a gene. CDR3 length: 15 amino acids.

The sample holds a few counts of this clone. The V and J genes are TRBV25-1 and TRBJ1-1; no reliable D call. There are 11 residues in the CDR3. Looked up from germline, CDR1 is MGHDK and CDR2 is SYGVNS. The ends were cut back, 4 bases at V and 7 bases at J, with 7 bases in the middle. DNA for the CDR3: TGTGCCAGCAGTGTCGGAGGTGAAGCTTTCTTT. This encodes CASSVGGEAFF.

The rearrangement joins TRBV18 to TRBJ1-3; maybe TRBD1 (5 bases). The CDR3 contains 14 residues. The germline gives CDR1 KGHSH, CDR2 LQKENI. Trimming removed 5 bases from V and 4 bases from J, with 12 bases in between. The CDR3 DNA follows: TGTGCCAGCTCAACTGGGACCGCCGGAAACACCATATATTTT. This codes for CASSTGTAGNTIYF. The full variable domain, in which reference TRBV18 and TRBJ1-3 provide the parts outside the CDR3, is NAGVMQNPRHLVRRRGQEARLRCSPMKGHSHVYWYRQLPEEGLKFMVYLQKENIIDESGMPKERFSAEFPKEGPSILRIQQVVRGDSAAYFCASSTGTAGNTIYFGEGSWLTVV.

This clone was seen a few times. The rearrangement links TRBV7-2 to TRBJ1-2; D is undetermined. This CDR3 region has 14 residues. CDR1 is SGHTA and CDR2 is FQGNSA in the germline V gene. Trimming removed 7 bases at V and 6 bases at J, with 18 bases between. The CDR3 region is CASNPPLGFDGYTF. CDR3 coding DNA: TGTGCCAGCAACCCCCCCCTGGGGTTCGATGGCTACACCTTC.

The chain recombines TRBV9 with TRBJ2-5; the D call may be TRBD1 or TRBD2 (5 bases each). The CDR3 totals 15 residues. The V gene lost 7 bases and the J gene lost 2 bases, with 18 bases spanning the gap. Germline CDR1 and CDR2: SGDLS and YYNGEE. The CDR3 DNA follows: TGTGCCAGCCGAAGGGGAGTGACGAATCAAGAGACCCAGTACTTC. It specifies CASRRGVTNQETQYF.

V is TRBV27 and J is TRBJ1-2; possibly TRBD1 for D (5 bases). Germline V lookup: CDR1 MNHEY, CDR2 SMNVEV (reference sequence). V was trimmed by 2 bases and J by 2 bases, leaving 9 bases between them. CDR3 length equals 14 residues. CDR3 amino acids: CASSLGAGNYGYTF. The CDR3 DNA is TGTGCCAGCAGTTTAGGGGCGGGAAACTATGGCTACACCTTC.

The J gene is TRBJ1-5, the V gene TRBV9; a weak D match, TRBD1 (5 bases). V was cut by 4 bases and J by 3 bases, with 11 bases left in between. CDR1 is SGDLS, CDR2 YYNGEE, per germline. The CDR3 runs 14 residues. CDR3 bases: TGTGCCAGCAGCCTTGGAGGGGTCAATCAGCCCCAGCATTTT. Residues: CASSLGGVNQPQHF.

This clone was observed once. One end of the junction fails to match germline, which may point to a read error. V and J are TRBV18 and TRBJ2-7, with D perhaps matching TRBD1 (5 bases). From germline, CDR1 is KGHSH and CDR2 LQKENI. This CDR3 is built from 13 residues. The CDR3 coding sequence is TGTGCCAGCTCAACCCAGGGTTTCCTCTCTATAGACTTC. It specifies CASSTQGFLSIDF.

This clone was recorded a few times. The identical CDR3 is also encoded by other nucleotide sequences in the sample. The CDR3 coding sequence is TGTGCCAGCAGCTTTCGGGGGGGCTATGGCTACACCTTC. Translation: CASSFRGGYGYTF. The chain recombines TRBV5-4 with TRBJ1-2, with D tentatively TRBD1 (5 bases). CDR1 and CDR2 from the germline V gene are SGHNT and YYREEE (reference sequence). CDR3 length: 13 residues. V was trimmed by 2 bases and J by 4 bases, leaving 9 bases between them.

This CDR3 reads CASSYRDGSYEQYF. CDR3 nucleotide sequence: TGTGCCAGCAGCTACAGGGACGGATCCTACGAGCAGTACTTC. This chain joins TRBV6-5 and TRBJ2-7, with D maybe TRBD1 (6 bases). The CDR3 has 14 residues. The germline gives CDR1 MNHEY, CDR2 SVGAGI. V lost 6 bases, J lost 1 base, and 13 bases lay in between.

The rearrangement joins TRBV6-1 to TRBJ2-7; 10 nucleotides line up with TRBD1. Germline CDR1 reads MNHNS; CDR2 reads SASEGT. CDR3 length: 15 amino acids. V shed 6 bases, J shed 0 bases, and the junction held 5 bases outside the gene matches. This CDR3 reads CASRRQGANSYEQYF. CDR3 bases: TGTGCCAGCAGGAGACAGGGGGCGAACTCCTACGAGCAGTACTTC.

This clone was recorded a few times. The CDR3 DNA sequence: TGTGCCAGCAGCGTAACGCGGGCTGAGGGTGAGCAGTTCTTC. Protein product: CASSVTRAEGEQFF. The genes are TRBV9 and TRBJ2-1; tentative D call: TRBD2 (5 bases). Germline V gene lookup returns CDR1 SGDLS and CDR2 YYNGEE. The CDR3 extends over 14 amino acids. Trimming left V 1 base short and J 9 bases short, with 14 bases between.

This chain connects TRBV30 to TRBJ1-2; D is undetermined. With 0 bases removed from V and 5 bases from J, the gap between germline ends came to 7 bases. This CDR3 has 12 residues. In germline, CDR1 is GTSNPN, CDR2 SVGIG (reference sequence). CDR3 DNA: TGTGCCTGGAGTGTACAAGGGTATGGCTACACCTTC. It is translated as CAWSVQGYGYTF.

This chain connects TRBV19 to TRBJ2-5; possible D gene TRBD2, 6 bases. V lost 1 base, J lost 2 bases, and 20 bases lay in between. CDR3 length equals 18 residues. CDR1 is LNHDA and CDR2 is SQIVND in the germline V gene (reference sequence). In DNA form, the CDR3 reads TGTGCCAGTAGTATAGGGAGGGCCAGCGGGCATCCTCAAGAGACCCAGTACTTC. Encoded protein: CASSIGRASGHPQETQYF.

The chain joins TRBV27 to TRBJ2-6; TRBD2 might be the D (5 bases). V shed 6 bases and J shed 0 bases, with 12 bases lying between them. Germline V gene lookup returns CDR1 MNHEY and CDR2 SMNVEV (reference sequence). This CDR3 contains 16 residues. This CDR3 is CASRPGRDSGANVLTF. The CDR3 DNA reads TGTGCCAGCAGACCCGGACGGGACTCTGGGGCCAACGTCCTGACTTTC.

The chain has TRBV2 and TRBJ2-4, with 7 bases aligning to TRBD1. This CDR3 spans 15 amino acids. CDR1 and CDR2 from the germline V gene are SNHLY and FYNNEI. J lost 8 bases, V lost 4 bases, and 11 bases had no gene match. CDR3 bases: TGTGCCAGCAGTGCCCCGGACAGGCCCTTGGACATTCAGTACTTC. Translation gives CASSAPDRPLDIQYF.